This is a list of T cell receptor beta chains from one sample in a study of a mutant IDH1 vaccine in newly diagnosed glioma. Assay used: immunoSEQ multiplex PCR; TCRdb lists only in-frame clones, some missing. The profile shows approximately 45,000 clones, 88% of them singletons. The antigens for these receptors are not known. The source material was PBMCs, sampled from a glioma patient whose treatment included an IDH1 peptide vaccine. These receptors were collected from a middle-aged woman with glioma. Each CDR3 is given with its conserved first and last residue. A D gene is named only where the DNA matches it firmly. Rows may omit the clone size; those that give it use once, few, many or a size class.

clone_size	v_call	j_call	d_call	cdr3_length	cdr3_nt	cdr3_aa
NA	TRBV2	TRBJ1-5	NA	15	TGTGCCACCGGGACCGGACCAGGGGGCAATCAGCCCCAGCATTTT	CATGTGPGGNQPQHF
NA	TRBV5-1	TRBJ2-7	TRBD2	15	TGCGCCAGCAGCTTGGCCGGGCTAGCGGGTTACGAGCAGTACTTC	CASSLAGLAGYEQYF
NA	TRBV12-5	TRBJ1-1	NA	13	TGTGCTAGTGGTTTGGAGGGAAACACTGAAGCTTTCTTT	CASGLEGNTEAFF
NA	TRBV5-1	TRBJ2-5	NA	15	TGCGCCAGCAGCTTGCTACTTAGCAGTCAAGAGACCCAGTACTTC	CASSLLLSSQETQYF
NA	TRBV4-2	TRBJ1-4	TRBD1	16	TGTGCCAGCAGCCCCGGGGGACAGGGGAAAAGTGAAAAACTGTTTTTT	CASSPGGQGKSEKLFF
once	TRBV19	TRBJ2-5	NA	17	TGTGCCAGTAGTTCCCGCCCGGGATCCCTGCTGGGGGAGACCCAGTACTTC	CASSSRPGSLLGETQYF
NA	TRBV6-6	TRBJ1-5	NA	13	TGTGCCAGCAGTTCAGAGGGGGGTCAGCCCCAGCATTTT	CASSSEGGQPQHF
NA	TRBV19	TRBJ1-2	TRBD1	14	TGTGCCAGTAGCCTGGAGGGGGCCGACTATGGCTACACCTTC	CASSLEGADYGYTF
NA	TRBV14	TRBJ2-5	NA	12	TGTGCCAGCAGCCCCCCCGGAGAGACCCAGTACTTC	CASSPPGETQYF
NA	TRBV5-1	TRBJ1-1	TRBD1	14	TGCGCCAGCAGCTTGCAGGGGGTGGACACTGAAGCTTTCTTT	CASSLQGVDTEAFF
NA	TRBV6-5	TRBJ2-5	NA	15	TGTGCCAGCAGCTTAATCCGACAGGCGACAGAGACCCAGTACTTC	CASSLIRQATETQYF
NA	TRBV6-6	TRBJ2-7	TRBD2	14	TGTGCCAGCACGCACGAGCGGGGGCCCTACGAGCAGTACTTC	CASTHERGPYEQYF
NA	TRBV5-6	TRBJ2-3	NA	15	TGTGCCAGCAGCTTATTACAGCAGTACACAGATACGCAGTATTTT	CASSLLQQYTDTQYF
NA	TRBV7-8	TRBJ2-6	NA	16	TGTGCCAGCAGCTTACGGGTTTCCGCTGGGGCCAACGTCCTGACTTTC	CASSLRVSAGANVLTF
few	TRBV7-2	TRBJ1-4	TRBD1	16	TGTGCCAGCAGCTTAGCCACAGGGGGCATTAATGAAAAACTGTTTTTT	CASSLATGGINEKLFF
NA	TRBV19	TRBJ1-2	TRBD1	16	TGTGCCAGTAGACTTACATCCGGGACAGGGAACTATGGCTACACCTTC	CASRLTSGTGNYGYTF
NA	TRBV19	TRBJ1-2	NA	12	TGTGCCAGTAGCATAATCGGCTATGGCTACACCTTC	CASSIIGYGYTF
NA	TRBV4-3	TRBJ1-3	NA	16	TGCGCCAGCAGCCAAGACCGAGACAGCTCTGGAAACACCATATATTTT	CASSQDRDSSGNTIYF
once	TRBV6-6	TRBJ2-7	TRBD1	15	TGTGCCAGCGCCTCCCGGTCGACAGGGCGGAACGAGCAGTACTTC	CASASRSTGRNEQYF
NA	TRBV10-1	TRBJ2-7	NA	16	TGCGCCAGCAGTGAGTCGCCGACAGGGAGCGGGGACGAGCAGTACTTC	CASSESPTGSGDEQYF
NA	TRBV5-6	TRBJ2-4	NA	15	TGTGCCAGCAGCTTGGCCAGGGTAGCCAAAAACATTCAGTACTTC	CASSLARVAKNIQYF
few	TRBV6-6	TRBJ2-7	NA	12	TGTGCCAGCAGGCACGCGGGGGCCGAGCAGTACTTC	CASRHAGAEQYF
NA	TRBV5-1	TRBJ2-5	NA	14	TGCGCCAGCAGCATAGACTCTACCCAAGAGACCCAGTACTTC	CASSIDSTQETQYF